Listed below are T cell receptor beta chains from one sample, sequenced in a study of shared clonotypes between healthy human individuals. Clones were sequenced by immunoSEQ multiplex PCR, and TCRdb holds only the in-frame ones, with some missing. The repertoire has millions of clones, 85% to 95% of them found once; the top ten carry 0.35% to 0.45%. Sequences were obtained from naive CD4+ T cells from PBMCs. The source of these receptors is a man aged 18 to 30 in good health. Some clones in this sample may be carry-over from other donors' samples. Both conserved end residues are part of each CDR3. The D gene is left open where the match is weak. Where a row states a size, it is once, few, many or the class of an expanded clone; other rows omit it.

j_call: TRBJ1-5
clone_size: few
d_call: -
v_call: TRBV28
cdr3_aa: CASRFYGNQPQHF
cdr3_nt: TGTGCCAGCAGATTCTACGGCAATCAGCCCCAGCATTTT

j_call: TRBJ1-5
clone_size: -
d_call: -
v_call: TRBV5-1
cdr3_aa: CASSPGGPGQPQHF
cdr3_nt: TGCGCCAGCAGCCCCGGGGGCCCAGGGCAGCCCCAGCATTTT

j_call: TRBJ1-1
clone_size: -
d_call: TRBD1
v_call: TRBV27
cdr3_aa: CASSKTGGTEAFF
cdr3_nt: TGTGCCAGCAGTAAAACAGGGGGCACTGAAGCTTTCTTT

j_call: TRBJ1-1
clone_size: -
d_call: TRBD1
v_call: TRBV9
cdr3_aa: CASSDRQGGMNTEAFF
cdr3_nt: TGTGCCAGCAGCGACCGACAGGGGGGAATGAACACTGAAGCTTTCTTT

j_call: TRBJ2-6
clone_size: -
d_call: -
v_call: TRBV15
cdr3_aa: CATSRRGTGANVLTF
cdr3_nt: TGTGCCACCAGCAGGCGGGGTACTGGGGCCAACGTCCTGACTTTC

j_call: TRBJ1-4
clone_size: -
d_call: -
v_call: TRBV5-4
cdr3_aa: CASSLLNEKLFF
cdr3_nt: TGTGCCAGCAGCTTGCTAAATGAAAAACTGTTTTTT

j_call: TRBJ2-7
clone_size: -
d_call: -
v_call: TRBV15
cdr3_aa: CATSRDPSYEQYF
cdr3_nt: TGTGCCACCAGCAGAGATCCTTCCTACGAGCAGTACTTC

j_call: TRBJ1-2
clone_size: -
d_call: -
v_call: TRBV7-2
cdr3_aa: CASSPYLYGYTF
cdr3_nt: TGTGCCAGCAGCCCCTACCTCTATGGCTACACCTTC

j_call: TRBJ1-5
clone_size: -
d_call: TRBD1
v_call: TRBV19
cdr3_aa: CASSHQGANNQPQHF
cdr3_nt: TGTGCCAGTTCTCATCAGGGGGCGAACAATCAGCCCCAGCATTTT

j_call: TRBJ2-1
clone_size: -
d_call: -
v_call: TRBV5-1
cdr3_aa: CASSPTRGREQFF
cdr3_nt: TGCGCCAGCAGCCCGACTAGGGGAAGGGAGCAGTTCTTC

j_call: TRBJ1-5
clone_size: few
d_call: -
v_call: TRBV19
cdr3_aa: CASSLRGIGNQPQHF
cdr3_nt: TGTGCCAGTAGCCTTAGGGGGATCGGCAATCAGCCCCAGCATTTT

j_call: TRBJ2-7
clone_size: once
d_call: TRBD1
v_call: TRBV7-2
cdr3_aa: CASSLKLGEPGQGYEQYF
cdr3_nt: TGTGCCAGCAGCCTAAAGCTCGGCGAGCCGGGACAGGGCTACGAGCAGTACTTC

j_call: TRBJ2-7
clone_size: -
d_call: -
v_call: TRBV6-5
cdr3_aa: CASRPDISYEQYF
cdr3_nt: TGTGCCAGCAGGCCGGACATCTCCTACGAGCAGTACTTC

j_call: TRBJ2-3
clone_size: -
d_call: TRBD2
v_call: TRBV10-2
cdr3_aa: CASTFTSGYTDTQYF
cdr3_nt: TGCGCCAGCACCTTTACTAGCGGCTACACAGATACGCAGTATTTT

j_call: TRBJ2-2
clone_size: -
d_call: -
v_call: TRBV11-3
cdr3_aa: CASSFSGVVTGELFF
cdr3_nt: TGTGCCAGCAGCTTTTCTGGAGTTGTCACCGGGGAGCTGTTTTTT

j_call: TRBJ1-3
clone_size: -
d_call: -
v_call: TRBV11-3
cdr3_aa: CASSSRSGNTIYF
cdr3_nt: TGTGCCAGCAGTAGCCGCTCTGGAAACACCATATATTTT

j_call: TRBJ2-5
clone_size: -
d_call: TRBD2
v_call: TRBV10-3
cdr3_aa: CAMKGTSGRAGETQYF
cdr3_nt: TGTGCCATGAAAGGGACTAGCGGGAGGGCCGGAGAGACCCAGTACTTC

j_call: TRBJ2-7
clone_size: -
d_call: TRBD1
v_call: TRBV5-6
cdr3_aa: CASSLARGISSYEQYF
cdr3_nt: TGTGCCAGCAGCTTGGCCAGGGGGATAAGCTCCTACGAGCAGTACTTC

j_call: TRBJ2-5
clone_size: -
d_call: TRBD2
v_call: TRBV7-2
cdr3_aa: CASSFSGRSQTQYF
cdr3_nt: TGTGCCAGCAGCTTTAGCGGGAGAAGCCAGACCCAGTACTTC

j_call: TRBJ2-7
clone_size: -
d_call: TRBD2
v_call: TRBV28
cdr3_aa: CASSLPAGALEQYF
cdr3_nt: TGTGCCAGCAGTTTACCAGCGGGAGCCCTCGAGCAGTACTTC

j_call: TRBJ2-7
clone_size: -
d_call: TRBD2
v_call: TRBV2
cdr3_aa: CASSDALAASYEQYF
cdr3_nt: TGTGCCAGCAGTGATGCCCTAGCGGCTTCCTACGAGCAGTACTTC

j_call: TRBJ2-4
clone_size: -
d_call: TRBD1
v_call: TRBV9
cdr3_aa: CASSAGQGLAKNIQYF
cdr3_nt: TGTGCCAGCAGCGCGGGACAGGGATTAGCCAAAAACATTCAGTACTTC

j_call: TRBJ1-2
clone_size: -
d_call: -
v_call: TRBV5-1
cdr3_aa: CASTLPGDYGYTF
cdr3_nt: TGCGCCAGCACCCTCCCCGGAGACTATGGCTACACCTTC

j_call: TRBJ1-1
clone_size: -
d_call: -
v_call: TRBV29-1
cdr3_aa: CSVAGGRFSEAFF
cdr3_nt: TGCAGCGTTGCGGGGGGCAGGTTCTCTGAAGCTTTCTTT

j_call: TRBJ1-3
clone_size: few
d_call: -
v_call: TRBV7-3
cdr3_aa: CASSPGSSGNTIYF
cdr3_nt: TGTGCCAGCAGCCCAGGATCCTCTGGAAACACCATATATTTT

j_call: TRBJ2-2
clone_size: -
d_call: -
v_call: TRBV6-5
cdr3_aa: CASSYTPTGTGELFF
cdr3_nt: TGTGCCAGCAGTTACACCCCAACAGGGACCGGGGAGCTGTTTTTT

j_call: TRBJ1-1
clone_size: -
d_call: -
v_call: TRBV7-6
cdr3_aa: CASSLLQGGYTEAFF
cdr3_nt: TGTGCCAGCAGCCTGCTACAGGGAGGGTACACTGAAGCTTTCTTT

j_call: TRBJ2-2
clone_size: -
d_call: TRBD1
v_call: TRBV19
cdr3_aa: CASSIGPQGANAGELFF
cdr3_nt: TGTGCCAGTAGTATCGGACCCCAGGGGGCAAACGCCGGGGAGCTGTTTTTT

j_call: TRBJ1-5
clone_size: -
d_call: -
v_call: TRBV7-9
cdr3_aa: CASSLGDRSNQPQHF
cdr3_nt: TGTGCCAGCAGCCTAGGGGACCGTAGCAATCAGCCCCAGCATTTT

j_call: TRBJ2-3
clone_size: once
d_call: -
v_call: TRBV6-5
cdr3_aa: CASSYPLGDTQYF
cdr3_nt: TGTGCCAGCAGTTACCCTCTTGGCGATACGCAGTATTTT

j_call: TRBJ2-2
clone_size: -
d_call: -
v_call: TRBV6-5
cdr3_aa: CASTGRANTGELFF
cdr3_nt: TGTGCGTCTACCGGACGGGCGAACACCGGGGAGCTGTTTTTT

j_call: TRBJ2-5
clone_size: -
d_call: TRBD1
v_call: TRBV5-6
cdr3_aa: CASSSEPGTEKETQYF
cdr3_nt: TGTGCCAGCAGCTCCGAACCCGGGACAGAGAAAGAGACCCAGTACTTC